Listed here are 31 T cell receptor beta chains from one sample, sequenced in a study of human T cells and chemical hapten exposure. Via MiXCR, TCRdb re-called the RACE reads, giving one row per CDR3 protein. The sample yields 300,000 to 450,000 distinct CDR3 sequences, 4.5% to 5.5% seen once. Time point denoted: pre-sensitization, week 0. Treatment of the sample: therapeutic diphenylcyclopropenone sensitization with weekly scalp DPC. The source was whole blood, collected in connection with sensitization to the hapten diphenylcyclopropenone (DPC). These receptors came from a woman under 30 with alopecia areata. Some clones in this sample may be carry-over from other donors' samples.

V is TRBV9 and J is TRBJ2-7; the D is unclear. CDR3 size: 14 residues. CDR1 and CDR2 (germline): SGDLS, YYNGEE. V shed 0 bases and J shed 3 bases, with 10 bases lying between them. The CDR3 nucleotides are TGTGCCAGCAGCGTAGTTAAGGGCAACTACGAGCAGTACTTC. Its translation: CASSVVKGNYEQYF.

In its sample, this clonotype was seen once. The rearrangement links TRBV5-5 to TRBJ1-4; possible D gene TRBD1, 5 bases. The germline CDR1 and CDR2 sequences are SGHKS and YYEKEE (reference sequence). This CDR3 has 16 amino acids. Trimming left V 4 bases short and J 7 bases short, with 20 bases between. The DNA for the CDR3 is TGTGCCAGCAGCCTCTGGTCCTCCGGCGGGGCTGAAAAACTGTTTTTT. As protein: CASSLWSSGGAEKLFF.

At least ten counts were recorded for this clonotype. J is TRBJ1-1 and V is TRBV29-1, with D unclear. V was clipped by 4 bases and J by 4 bases, with 13 bases between them. There are 13 residues in the CDR3. The germline V gene has CDR1 SQVTM and CDR2 ANQGSEA. CDR3 amino acids: CSVGRALATEAFF. CDR3 in DNA: TGCAGCGTTGGTCGGGCCCTTGCCACTGAAGCTTTCTTT.

The J gene is TRBJ1-5, the V gene TRBV27; 7 bases align to TRBD1. The trim removed 5 bases at V and 0 bases at J, leaving 7 bases unmatched. Germline values: CDR1 MNHEY, CDR2 SMNVEV (reference sequence). The CDR3 runs to 16 residues. Here the CDR3 DNA reads TGTGCCAGCAGTCTAGGGACAGCTTATAGCAATCAGCCCCAGCATTTT. This gives the protein CASSLGTAYSNQPQHF.

This clonotype was seen many times. The limits of the CDR3 on the DNA are not certain, so only TCRdb's listed CDR3 is given. The V and J genes are TRBV21-1 and TRBJ1-5; the D call TRBD1 from the table was never checked on the DNA. TRBV21-1 is recorded as a pseudogene. From its first to its last residue, the CDR3 has 18 amino acids. Here the CDR3 reads CASVPKAVTLWGQGAQHF.

This clonotype was seen repeatedly, ten times or more. The chain has TRBV7-2 and TRBJ2-3, with D unresolved. Per germline, CDR1 SGHTA and CDR2 FQGNSA. The CDR3 is 14 amino acids. V was clipped by 1 base and J by 4 bases, with 9 bases between them. In DNA form, the CDR3 reads TGTGCCAGCAGCTTAGGACCCGGCGCAGATACGCAGTATTTT. It yields the protein CASSLGPGADTQYF.

In its sample, this clonotype was seen once. In DNA form, the CDR3 reads TGCGCCAACAGTCAGGACAGTCCCAGGGATGGCTACACCTTC. Encoded protein: CANSQDSPRDGYTF. The genes are TRBV5-1 and TRBJ1-2; the D gene is possibly TRBD1 (6 bases). V shed 9 bases and J shed 6 bases, with 21 bases lying between them. The germline gives CDR1 SGHRS, CDR2 YFSETQ. The CDR3 extends over 14 amino acids.

The J gene is TRBJ1-6, the V gene TRBV18; D gene ambiguous. The germline V gene has CDR1 KGHSH and CDR2 LQKENI. CDR3 size: 12 residues. The ends were cut back, 4 bases at V and 10 bases at J, with 8 bases in the middle. DNA for the CDR3: TGTGCCAGCTCACGAAACCAGTCACCCCTCCACTTT. It codes for CASSRNQSPLHF.

This clonotype was counted ten times or more. The CDR3 nucleotides read TGTGCCAGCAGTCCTGGGGCCGCGCTGGAGCAGTTCTTC. Translated, it gives CASSPGAALEQFF. The chain combines TRBV12-3 or TRBV12-4 with TRBJ2-1; a possible D gene is TRBD1 (5 bases). The V end lost 5 bases, the J end lost 10 bases, and 15 bases lay between the germline ends. CDR3 length: 13 amino acids.

The sample holds many counts of this clonotype. The chain employs TRBV29-1 and TRBJ2-5; 8 nucleotides align to TRBD1. Germline CDR1 SQVTM, CDR2 ANQGSEA. The CDR3 has 12 amino acids. With V trimmed by 7 bases and J by 5 bases, 6 bases remained unmatched. CDR3 region: CSADRGGETQYF. The CDR3 DNA is TGCAGCGCTGACAGGGGCGGGGAGACCCAGTACTTC.

This clonotype was seen ten or more times. The V gene is TRBV6-2 or TRBV6-3, the J gene TRBJ1-5; possibly TRBD1 for D (5 bases). V was clipped by 4 bases and J by 1 base, with 8 bases between them. Germline V gene data show CDR1 as MNHEY and CDR2 as SVGEGT. The CDR3 covers 14 residues. CDR3 sequence (DNA): TGTGCCAGCAGTTGGGGGGAGAGCAATCAGCCCCAGCATTTT. This codes for CASSWGESNQPQHF.

This sequence joins TRBV19 and TRBJ2-5; 12 bases fit TRBD2. This CDR3 is built from 17 residues. The ends lost 11 bases at V and 2 bases at J; junction bases unmatched: 15. The V gene's germline CDR1 is LNHDA and CDR2 SQIVND (reference sequence). The CDR3 DNA follows: TGTGCCGGAGGAGGCCCACGGACTAGCGGGGAACAAGAGACCCAGTACTTC. This sequence encodes CAGGGPRTSGEQETQYF.

The rearrangement uses TRBV12-3 or TRBV12-4 and TRBJ2-5, with 9 bases identical to TRBD1. J was trimmed by 3 bases and V by 6 bases; bases with no gene match: 11. The CDR3 loop spans 16 amino acids. CDR3 protein: CASSLNIGTGKETQYF. CDR3 bases: TGTGCCAGCAGCCTTAATATAGGGACAGGGAAAGAGACCCAGTACTTC.

This clonotype appeared many times. The J gene is TRBJ2-3, the V gene TRBV27; D is undetermined. V was cut by 3 bases and J by 0 bases, with 7 bases left in between. The CDR3 runs 14 residues. The germline gives CDR1 MNHEY, CDR2 SMNVEV (reference sequence). The DNA of the CDR3 is TGTGCCAGCAGTTTGGTACGGAGCACAGATACGCAGTATTTT. Its translation is CASSLVRSTDTQYF.

J is TRBJ1-2 and V is TRBV20-1; 9 nucleotides agree with TRBD1. J lost 4 bases, V lost 3 bases, and 6 bases had no gene match. The CDR3 has 14 residues. The germline gives CDR1 DFQATT, CDR2 SNEGSKA (reference sequence). The CDR3 sequence: CSARGQGGVYGYTF. DNA of the CDR3: TGCAGTGCTAGGGGACAGGGAGGGGTCTATGGCTACACCTTC.

This clonotype appeared a few times. This chain uses TRBV5-8 with TRBJ1-2; D unclear. Germline V lookup: CDR1 SGHTS, CDR2 YDEGEE. The CDR3 sequence is 15 residues long. Between the trimmed V and J ends, which lost 0 bases and 3 bases, there was a span of 12 bases. The CDR3, as DNA: TGTGCCAGCAGCTTGGACGGCGTCTACTACTATGGCTACACCTTC. This translates into CASSLDGVYYYGYTF.

The chain has TRBV29-1 and TRBJ2-3; D is unclear. This CDR3 comprises 13 residues. Trimming removed 3 bases at V and 0 bases at J, with 7 bases between. CDR1 is SQVTM and CDR2 is ANQGSEA in the germline V gene. CDR3 in DNA: TGCAGCGTTGACCCAGACAGCACAGATACGCAGTATTTT. It codes for CSVDPDSTDTQYF.

The V and J genes are TRBV7-9 and TRBJ1-2; a possible D gene is TRBD1 (5 bases). There are 13 residues in the CDR3. Between the trimmed V and J ends, which lost 9 bases and 9 bases, there was a span of 20 bases. The germline CDR1 and CDR2 sequences are SEHNR and FQNEAQ (reference sequence). DNA of the CDR3: TGTGCCAGTCAAAGCAGGGTTGATAATCGCTACACCTTC. As protein: CASQSRVDNRYTF.

The chain couples TRBV6-5 to TRBJ2-7; D gene ambiguous. Trimming took 0 bases from V and 1 from J, leaving 13 bases between them. CDR3 length: 16 amino acids. The V gene's germline CDR1 is MNHEY and CDR2 SVGAGI. The CDR3 spells CASSYSLGLQSYEQYF. For the CDR3, the DNA is TGTGCCAGCAGTTACTCGCTGGGCCTACAATCCTACGAGCAGTACTTC.

This clonotype was seen repeatedly, ten times or more. The rearrangement joins TRBV12-3 or TRBV12-4 to TRBJ2-2; the D call may be TRBD1 or TRBD2 (6 bases each). V lost 2 bases and J lost 5, with 12 bases in between. The CDR3 is made up of 15 amino acids. CDR3 nucleotides: TGTGCCAGCAGTTTATTGGGGGGCCGGACCGGGGAGCTGTTTTTT. This codes for CASSLLGGRTGELFF.

This chain connects TRBV6-5 to TRBJ2-5; 11 bases align to TRBD1. Germline assignment: CDR1 MNHEY and CDR2 SVGAGI. This CDR3 region has 17 residues. V trimming: 4 bases; J trimming: 5 bases; junction bases outside the gene matches: 12. As DNA, the CDR3 is TGTGCCAGCAGTTGGACAGGGGGCGCATTACGTGGGGAGACCCAGTACTTC. It translates to CASSWTGGALRGETQYF.

The rearrangement uses TRBV4-3 and TRBJ2-5, with a weak D call TRBD1 (6 bases). CDR1 LGHNA and CDR2 YSLEER come from the germline V gene. Deletions cut 2 bases from V and 3 bases from J, with 19 bases between. The CDR3 spans 17 residues. The CDR3 DNA is TGCGCCAGCAGCCAACATTACGCCGGGACAAGTAAAGAGACCCAGTACTTC. This translates into CASSQHYAGTSKETQYF.

This clonotype was observed many times. The chain links TRBV6-6 to TRBJ1-1; 7 nucleotides line up with TRBD1. The CDR3 extends over 14 amino acids. CDR1 is MNHNY, CDR2 SVGAGI, per germline (reference sequence). V shed 4 bases, J shed 4 bases, and the junction held 6 bases outside the gene matches. The CDR3 nucleotides are TGTGCCAGCAGTTCCGTGCAGGGGGGCACTGAAGCTTTCTTT. It translates to CASSSVQGGTEAFF.

This clonotype was seen only a few times. The rearrangement uses TRBV20-1 and TRBJ2-1; 11 bases align to TRBD2. V gave up 2 bases and J gave up 6 bases; unmatched junction bases: 6. This CDR3 spans 15 amino acids. The germline gives CDR1 DFQATT, CDR2 SNEGSKA (reference sequence). This CDR3 reads CSARNSGGAFNEQFF. CDR3 sequence (DNA): TGCAGTGCTAGAAATAGCGGGGGGGCCTTCAATGAGCAGTTCTTC.

This clonotype was recorded at least ten times. The chain uses TRBV7-8 and TRBJ2-5; D unresolved. Germline loops: CDR1 SGHVS, CDR2 FQNEAQ. The CDR3 contains 12 residues. The V end was cut by 3 bases, the J end by 5 bases, with 7 bases between. CDR3 coding DNA: TGTGCCAGCAGCTTCAGGTCGGAGACCCAGTACTTC. Its protein is CASSFRSETQYF.

This CDR3 is CATSSRTGDYTQYF. The CDR3, as DNA: TGTGCCACCAGCAGTCGGACAGGGGACTATACGCAGTATTTT. The chain links TRBV15 to TRBJ2-3; 9 bases match TRBD1. Trimming at V came to 3 bases and at J to 7 bases, leaving 5 bases not matched to a gene. Per the germline V gene, CDR1 is LNHNV and CDR2 is YYDKDF (reference sequence). The CDR3 covers 14 residues.

This clonotype was observed many times. The chain couples TRBV5-6 to TRBJ2-7; maybe TRBD2 (5 bases). The germline V and J ends were trimmed by 6 bases and 2 bases, with 15 bases remaining between them. Germline V CDR1 and CDR2: SGHDT, YYEEEE. The CDR3 loop spans 14 amino acids. In DNA form, the CDR3 reads TGTGCCAGCACTGAGGGAGTTTCCACCTACGAGCAGTACTTC. This translates into CASTEGVSTYEQYF.

The CDR3 DNA follows: TGTGCCAGCAGCTGGAAGCGGGGGGGAAACACAGATACGCAGTATTTT. This sequence encodes CASSWKRGGNTDTQYF. The chain links TRBV6-5 to TRBJ2-3; 10 bases are shared with TRBD2. This CDR3 region has 16 residues. V lost 6 bases and J lost 2; bases outside the gene matches: 8. CDR1 MNHEY and CDR2 SVGAGI come from the germline V gene.

This chain uses TRBV5-4 with TRBJ1-2; tentatively, D is TRBD1 (5 bases). Germline CDR1 SGHNT, CDR2 YYREEE (reference sequence). V was trimmed by 0 bases and J by 7 bases, leaving 10 bases between them. The CDR3 runs 13 residues. CDR3 DNA: TGTGCCAGCAGCTTGGCCCGAGGGGCTGGCTACACCTTC. This encodes CASSLARGAGYTF. The whole variable domain, filled in from reference TRBV5-4 and TRBJ1-2, reads ETGVTQSPTHLIKTRGQQVTLRCSSQSGHNTVSWYQQALGQGPQFIFQYYREEENGRGNFPPRFSGLQFPNYSSELNVNALELDDSALYLCASSLARGAGYTFGSGTRLTVV.

This clonotype occurred many times. V usage is TRBV7-9 and J usage is TRBJ1-1; 10 bases align to TRBD1. The CDR3 spans 13 residues. V was pared by 6 bases and J by 7 bases, with 5 bases of the junction left unmatched. Germline V gene data show CDR1 as SEHNR and CDR2 as FQNEAQ (reference sequence). The CDR3 sequence is CASSRDRGIEAFF. In DNA, the CDR3 is TGTGCCAGCAGTCGGGACAGGGGCATTGAAGCTTTCTTT.

This chain joins TRBV6-5 and TRBJ2-5; 7 bases match TRBD1. V lost 0 bases, J lost 3 bases, and 10 bases stayed unmatched. The CDR3 has 17 residues. The germline V gene has CDR1 MNHEY and CDR2 SVGAGI. Written as DNA, the CDR3 is TGTGCCAGCAGTTACTCACCAGGGGGTCTATCTAAAGAGACCCAGTACTTC. This encodes CASSYSPGGLSKETQYF.